This T cell receptor beta chain was recovered during a study of blood T cell repertoires in COVID-19. About the research overall: Sources were T cells, B-cell-depleted T cells, or PBMCs; the material itself was cDNA or gDNA.

This table comes from immunoSEQ multiplex PCR, and its TCRdb copy is limited to in-frame clones, with some not included. Of under 350,000 clones detected, approximately 86% appear once; the ten largest clones hold around 3.6%. Deletions cut 5 bases from V and 1 base from J, with 20 bases between. Germline V gene sequence: CDR1 SEHNR, CDR2 FQNEAQ (reference sequence). The CDR3 covers 17 residues. The V call is TRBV7-9, the J call TRBJ1-1, with a weak D call TRBD1 (6 bases). The sequenced material came from peripheral blood. The receptor comes from a man between 18 and 29 years old with active or convalescent COVID-19. The CDR3 is CASSPHGRGRKNTEAFF. The CDR3 region has the DNA TGTGCCAGCAGCCCCCATGGGAGGGGGAGAAAGAACACTGAAGCTTTCTTT.